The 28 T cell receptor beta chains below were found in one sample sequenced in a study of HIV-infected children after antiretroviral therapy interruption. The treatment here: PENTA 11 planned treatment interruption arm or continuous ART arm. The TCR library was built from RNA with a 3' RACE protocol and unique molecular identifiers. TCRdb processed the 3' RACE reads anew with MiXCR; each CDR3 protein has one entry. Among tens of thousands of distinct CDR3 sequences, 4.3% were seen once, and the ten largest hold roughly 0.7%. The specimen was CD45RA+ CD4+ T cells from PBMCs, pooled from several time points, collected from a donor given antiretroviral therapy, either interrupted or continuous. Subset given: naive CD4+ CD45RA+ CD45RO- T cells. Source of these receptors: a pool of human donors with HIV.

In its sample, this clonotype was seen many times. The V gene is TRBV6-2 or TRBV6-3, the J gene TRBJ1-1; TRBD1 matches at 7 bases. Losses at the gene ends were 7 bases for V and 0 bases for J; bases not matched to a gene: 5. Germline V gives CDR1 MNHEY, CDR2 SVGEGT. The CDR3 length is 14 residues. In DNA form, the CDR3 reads TGTGCCAGCACCAGAGGACAGGTGAACACTGAAGCTTTCTTT. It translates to CASTRGQVNTEAFF.

The CDR3 loop reads CASSPGDRNEKLFF. The CDR3 region has the DNA TGCGCCAGCAGCCCGGGCGACAGAAACGAAAAACTGTTTTTT. The J gene is TRBJ1-4, the V gene TRBV5-1; D is possibly TRBD1 (5 bases). V gave up 4 bases and J gave up 8 bases, with 15 bases separating them. Germline assignment: CDR1 SGHRS and CDR2 YFSETQ. This CDR3 region has 14 residues.

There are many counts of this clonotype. The CDR3 region is CASSLEGANVLTF. In nucleotides, the CDR3 is TGCGCCAGCAGCTTGGAAGGGGCCAACGTCCTGACTTTC. The chain links TRBV5-1 to TRBJ2-6; unclear D gene. This CDR3 has 13 amino acids. Trimming removed 0 bases at V and 4 bases at J, with 2 bases between. In germline, CDR1 is SGHRS, CDR2 YFSETQ.

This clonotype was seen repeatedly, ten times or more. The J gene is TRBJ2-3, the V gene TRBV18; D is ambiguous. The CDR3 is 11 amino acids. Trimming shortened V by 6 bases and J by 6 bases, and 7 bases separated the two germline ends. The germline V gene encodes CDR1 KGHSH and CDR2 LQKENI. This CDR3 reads CASSRRDTQYF. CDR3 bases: TGTGCCAGCTCCCGTAGGGATACGCAGTATTTT.

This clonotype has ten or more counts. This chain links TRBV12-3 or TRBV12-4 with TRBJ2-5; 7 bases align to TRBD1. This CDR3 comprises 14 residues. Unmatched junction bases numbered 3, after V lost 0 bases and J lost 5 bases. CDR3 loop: CASSLAGGRETQYF. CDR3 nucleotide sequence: TGTGCCAGCAGTTTAGCAGGGGGCAGGGAGACCCAGTACTTC.

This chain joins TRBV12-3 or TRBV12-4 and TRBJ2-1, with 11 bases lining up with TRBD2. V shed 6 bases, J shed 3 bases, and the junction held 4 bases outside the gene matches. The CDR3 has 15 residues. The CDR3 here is CASSFLAGGYNEQFF. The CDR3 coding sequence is TGTGCCAGCAGCTTCCTAGCGGGGGGCTACAATGAGCAGTTCTTC.

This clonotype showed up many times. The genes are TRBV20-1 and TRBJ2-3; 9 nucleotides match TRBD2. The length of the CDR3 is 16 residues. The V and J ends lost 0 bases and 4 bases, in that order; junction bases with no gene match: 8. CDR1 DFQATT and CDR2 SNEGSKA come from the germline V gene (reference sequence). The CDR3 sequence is CSARDPSGANPDTQYF. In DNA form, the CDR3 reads TGCAGTGCTAGAGACCCTAGCGGGGCTAACCCAGATACGCAGTATTTT.

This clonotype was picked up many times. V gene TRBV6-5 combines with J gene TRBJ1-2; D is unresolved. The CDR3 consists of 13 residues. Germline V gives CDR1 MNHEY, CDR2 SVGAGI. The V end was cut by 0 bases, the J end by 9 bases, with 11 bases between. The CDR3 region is CASSYSESSRYTF. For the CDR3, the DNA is TGTGCCAGCAGTTACTCAGAGAGCTCGCGCTACACCTTC.

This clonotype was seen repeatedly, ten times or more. The CDR3 protein is CSALLAGGSTDTQYF. The DNA for the CDR3 is TGCAGTGCTCTTCTAGCGGGGGGCAGCACAGATACGCAGTATTTT. The J gene is TRBJ2-3, the V gene TRBV20-1, with 11 nucleotides matching TRBD2. V gave up 5 bases and J gave up 0 bases; unmatched junction bases: 4. The CDR3 spans 15 residues. Germline CDR1 reads DFQATT; CDR2 reads SNEGSKA (reference sequence).

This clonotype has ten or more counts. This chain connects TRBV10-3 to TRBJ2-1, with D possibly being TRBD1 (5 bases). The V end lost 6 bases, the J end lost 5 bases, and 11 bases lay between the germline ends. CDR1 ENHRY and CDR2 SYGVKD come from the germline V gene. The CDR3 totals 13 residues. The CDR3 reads CAISDSGHNEQFF. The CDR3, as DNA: TGTGCCATCAGCGACAGTGGACACAATGAGCAGTTCTTC.

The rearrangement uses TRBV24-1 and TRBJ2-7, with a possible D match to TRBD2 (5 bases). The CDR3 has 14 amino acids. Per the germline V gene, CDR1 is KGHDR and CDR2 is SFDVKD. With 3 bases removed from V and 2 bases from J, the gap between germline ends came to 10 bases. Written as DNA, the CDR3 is TGTGCCACCAGTGATGACTACCCCCCCTACGAGCAGTACTTC. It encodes CATSDDYPPYEQYF.

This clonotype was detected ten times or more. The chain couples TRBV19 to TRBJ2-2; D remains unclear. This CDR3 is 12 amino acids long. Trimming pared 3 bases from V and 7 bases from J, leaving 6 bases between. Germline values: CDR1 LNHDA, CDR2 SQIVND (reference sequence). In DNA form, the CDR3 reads TGTGCCAGTAGTATCCAGGACGGGGAGCTGTTTTTT. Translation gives CASSIQDGELFF.

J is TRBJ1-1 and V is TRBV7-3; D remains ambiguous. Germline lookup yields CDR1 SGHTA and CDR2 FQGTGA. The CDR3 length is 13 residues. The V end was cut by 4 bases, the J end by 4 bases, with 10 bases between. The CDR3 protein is CASSSQPSTEAFF. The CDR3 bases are TGTGCCAGCAGCTCGCAACCCAGCACTGAAGCTTTCTTT.

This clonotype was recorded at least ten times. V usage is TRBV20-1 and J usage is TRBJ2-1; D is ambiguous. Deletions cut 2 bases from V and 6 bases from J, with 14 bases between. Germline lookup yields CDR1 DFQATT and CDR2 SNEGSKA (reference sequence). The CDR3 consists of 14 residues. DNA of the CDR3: TGCAGTGCTAGATCGCGCGTTCCGGGCAATGAGCAGTTCTTC. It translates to CSARSRVPGNEQFF.

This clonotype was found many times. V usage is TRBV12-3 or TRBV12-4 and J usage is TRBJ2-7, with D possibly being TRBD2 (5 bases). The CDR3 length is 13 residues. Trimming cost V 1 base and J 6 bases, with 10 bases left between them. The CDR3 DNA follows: TGTGCCAGCAGTTTAGGAGGAGGCCCCGAGCAGTACTTC. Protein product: CASSLGGGPEQYF.

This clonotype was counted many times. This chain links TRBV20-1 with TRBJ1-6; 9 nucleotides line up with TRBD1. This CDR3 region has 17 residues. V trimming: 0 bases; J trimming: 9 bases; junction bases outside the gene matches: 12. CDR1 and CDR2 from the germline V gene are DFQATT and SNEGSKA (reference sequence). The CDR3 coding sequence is TGCAGTGCTAGAGATCCCTCCCGTGGGACAGGGAGTTCACCCCTCCACTTT. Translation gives CSARDPSRGTGSSPLHF.

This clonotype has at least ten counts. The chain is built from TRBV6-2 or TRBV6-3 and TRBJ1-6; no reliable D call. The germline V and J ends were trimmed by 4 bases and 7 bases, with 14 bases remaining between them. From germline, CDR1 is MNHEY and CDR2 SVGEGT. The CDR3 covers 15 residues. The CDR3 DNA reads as TGTGCCAGCAGTTCAAGAGGTCGCGGGAATTCACCCCTCCACTTT. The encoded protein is CASSSRGRGNSPLHF.

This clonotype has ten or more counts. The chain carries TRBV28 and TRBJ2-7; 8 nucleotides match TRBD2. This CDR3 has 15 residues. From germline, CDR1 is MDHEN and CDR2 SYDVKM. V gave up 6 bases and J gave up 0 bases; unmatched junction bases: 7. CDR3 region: CASRLAGELSYEQYF. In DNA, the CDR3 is TGTGCCAGCAGGCTAGCGGGTGAACTCTCCTACGAGCAGTACTTC.

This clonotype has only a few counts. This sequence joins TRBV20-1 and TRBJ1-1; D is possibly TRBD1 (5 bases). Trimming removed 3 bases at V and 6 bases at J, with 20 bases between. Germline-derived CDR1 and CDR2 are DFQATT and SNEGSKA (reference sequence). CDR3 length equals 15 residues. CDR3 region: CSARGLILGLAEAFF. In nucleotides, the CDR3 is TGCAGTGCTAGGGGACTCATCTTGGGCCTCGCTGAAGCTTTCTTT.

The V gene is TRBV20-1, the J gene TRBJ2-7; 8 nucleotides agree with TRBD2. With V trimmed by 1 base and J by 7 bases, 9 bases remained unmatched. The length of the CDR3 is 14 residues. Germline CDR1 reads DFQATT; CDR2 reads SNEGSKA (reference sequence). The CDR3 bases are TGCAGTGCTAGAGTGGGGAGTAGCGGGGAGGAGCAGTACTTC. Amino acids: CSARVGSSGEEQYF.

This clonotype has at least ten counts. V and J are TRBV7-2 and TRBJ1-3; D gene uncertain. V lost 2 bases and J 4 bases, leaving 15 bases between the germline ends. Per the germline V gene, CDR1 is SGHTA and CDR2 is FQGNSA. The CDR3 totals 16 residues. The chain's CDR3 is CASSLRVRERGNTIYF. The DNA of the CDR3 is TGTGCCAGCAGCTTAAGAGTCCGAGAGAGGGGAAACACCATATATTTT. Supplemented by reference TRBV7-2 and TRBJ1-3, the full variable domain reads GAGVSQSPSNKVTEKGKDVELRCDPISGHTALYWYRQSLGQGLEFLIYFQGNSAPDKSGLPSDRFSAERTGGSVSTLTIQRTQQEDSAVYLCASSLRVRERGNTIYFGEGSWLTVV.

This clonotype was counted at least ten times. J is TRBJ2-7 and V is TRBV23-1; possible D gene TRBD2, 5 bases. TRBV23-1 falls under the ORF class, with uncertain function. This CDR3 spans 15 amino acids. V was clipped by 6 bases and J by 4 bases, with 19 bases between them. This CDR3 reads CASSRLRVIRYEQYF. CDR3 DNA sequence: TGCGCCAGCAGCCGCCTGCGGGTAATCAGATACGAGCAGTACTTC.

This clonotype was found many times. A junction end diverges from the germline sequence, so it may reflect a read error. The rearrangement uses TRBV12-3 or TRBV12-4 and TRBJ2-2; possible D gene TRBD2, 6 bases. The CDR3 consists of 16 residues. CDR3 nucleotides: TGTGCCAGCAGCTCCGGGACTGGGGGTGACACCGGGCAGCTCTACTTT. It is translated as CASSSGTGGDTGQLYF.

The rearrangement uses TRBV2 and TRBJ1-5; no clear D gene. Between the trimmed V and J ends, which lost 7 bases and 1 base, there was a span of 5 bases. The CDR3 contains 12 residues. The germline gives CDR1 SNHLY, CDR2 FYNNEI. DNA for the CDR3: TGTGCCAGCAAAGGAAGCAATCAGCCCCAGCATTTT. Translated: CASKGSNQPQHF.

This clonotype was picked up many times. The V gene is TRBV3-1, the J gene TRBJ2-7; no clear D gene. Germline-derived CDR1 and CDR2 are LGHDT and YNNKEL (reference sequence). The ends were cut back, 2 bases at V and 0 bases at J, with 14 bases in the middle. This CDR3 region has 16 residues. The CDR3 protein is CASSQPFTIYSYEQYF. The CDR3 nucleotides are TGTGCCAGCAGCCAACCGTTTACTATATACTCCTACGAGCAGTACTTC.

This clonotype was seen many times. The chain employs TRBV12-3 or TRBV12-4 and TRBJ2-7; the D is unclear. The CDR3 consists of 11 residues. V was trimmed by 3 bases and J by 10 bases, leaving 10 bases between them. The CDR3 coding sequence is TGTGCCAGCAGTTTCTCTAGGGAACAGTACTTC. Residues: CASSFSREQYF.

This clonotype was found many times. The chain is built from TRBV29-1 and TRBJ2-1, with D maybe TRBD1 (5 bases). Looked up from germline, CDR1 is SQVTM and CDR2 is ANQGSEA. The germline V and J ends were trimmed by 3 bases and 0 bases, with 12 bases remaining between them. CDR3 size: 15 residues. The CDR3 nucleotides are TGCAGCGTTGAGGGGCGGAAAAGCTCCTACAATGAGCAGTTCTTC. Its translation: CSVEGRKSSYNEQFF.

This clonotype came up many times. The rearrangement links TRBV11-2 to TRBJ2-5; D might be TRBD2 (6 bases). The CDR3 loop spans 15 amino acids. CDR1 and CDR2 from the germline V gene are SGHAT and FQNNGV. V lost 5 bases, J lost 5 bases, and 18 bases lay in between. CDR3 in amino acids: CASSLGLSGEETQYF. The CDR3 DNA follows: TGTGCCAGCAGCCTGGGACTTTCCGGCGAGGAGACCCAGTACTTC.